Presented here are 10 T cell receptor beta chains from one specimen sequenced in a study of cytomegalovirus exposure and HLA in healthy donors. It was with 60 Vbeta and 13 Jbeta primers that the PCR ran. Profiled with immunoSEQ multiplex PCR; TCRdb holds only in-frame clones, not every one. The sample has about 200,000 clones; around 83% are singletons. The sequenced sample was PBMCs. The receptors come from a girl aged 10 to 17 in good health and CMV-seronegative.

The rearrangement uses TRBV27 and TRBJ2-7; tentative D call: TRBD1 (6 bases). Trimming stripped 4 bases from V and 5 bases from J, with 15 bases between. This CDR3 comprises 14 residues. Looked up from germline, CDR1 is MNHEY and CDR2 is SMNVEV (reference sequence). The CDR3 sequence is CASSSTTGRDEQYF. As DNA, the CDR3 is TGTGCCAGCAGTTCAACGACAGGAAGGGACGAGCAGTACTTC.

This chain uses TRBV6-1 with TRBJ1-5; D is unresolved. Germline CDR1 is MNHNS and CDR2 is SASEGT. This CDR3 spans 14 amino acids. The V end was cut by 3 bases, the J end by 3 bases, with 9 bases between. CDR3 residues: CASSDFRDNQPQHF. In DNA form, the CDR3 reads TGTGCCAGCAGTGACTTCCGGGACAATCAGCCCCAGCATTTT.

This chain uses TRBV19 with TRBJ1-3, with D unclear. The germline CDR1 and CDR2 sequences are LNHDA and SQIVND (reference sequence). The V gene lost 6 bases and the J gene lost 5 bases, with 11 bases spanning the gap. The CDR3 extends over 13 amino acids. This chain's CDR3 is CASRPEERNTIYF. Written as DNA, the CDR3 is TGTGCCAGTAGGCCGGAGGAGAGAAACACCATATATTTT.

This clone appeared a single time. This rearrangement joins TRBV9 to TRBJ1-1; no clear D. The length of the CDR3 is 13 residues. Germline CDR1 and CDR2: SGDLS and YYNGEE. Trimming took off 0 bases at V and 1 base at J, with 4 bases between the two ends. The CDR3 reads CASSVDTNTEAFF. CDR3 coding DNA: TGTGCCAGCAGCGTAGACACGAACACTGAAGCTTTCTTT.

The DNA of the CDR3 is TGTGCCAGCAGGCGCGTGTTGTCGTCCAGGTCCGAACTTTACGAGCAGTACTTC. It is translated as CASRRVLSSRSELYEQYF. The chain has TRBV28 and TRBJ2-7; D ambiguous. This CDR3 comprises 18 residues. The V end was cut by 6 bases, the J end by 4 bases, with 28 bases between. The germline CDR1 and CDR2 sequences are MDHEN and SYDVKM.

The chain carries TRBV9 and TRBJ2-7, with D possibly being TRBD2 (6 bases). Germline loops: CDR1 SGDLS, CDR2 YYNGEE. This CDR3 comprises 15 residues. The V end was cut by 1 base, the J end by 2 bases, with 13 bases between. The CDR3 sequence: CASSVNSGFTYEQYF. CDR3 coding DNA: TGTGCCAGCAGCGTAAATAGCGGTTTCACCTACGAGCAGTACTTC.

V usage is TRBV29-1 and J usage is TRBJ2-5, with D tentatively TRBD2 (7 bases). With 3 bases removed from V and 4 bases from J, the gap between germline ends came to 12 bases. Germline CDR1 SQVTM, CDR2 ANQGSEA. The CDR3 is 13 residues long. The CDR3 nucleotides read TGCAGCGTTGAGGGGGGGCGGTTAGAGACCCAGTACTTC. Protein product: CSVEGGRLETQYF.

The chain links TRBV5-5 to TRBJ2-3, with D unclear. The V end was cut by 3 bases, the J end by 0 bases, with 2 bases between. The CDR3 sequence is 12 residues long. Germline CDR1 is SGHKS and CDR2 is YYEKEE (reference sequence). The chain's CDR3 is CASSSSTDTQYF. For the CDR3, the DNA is TGTGCCAGCAGCTCAAGCACAGATACGCAGTATTTT.

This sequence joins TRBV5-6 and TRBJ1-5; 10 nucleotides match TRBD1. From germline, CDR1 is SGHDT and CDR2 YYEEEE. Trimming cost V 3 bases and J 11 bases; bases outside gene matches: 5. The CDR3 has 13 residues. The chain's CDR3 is CASSWGQGMSQHF. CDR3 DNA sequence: TGTGCCAGCAGCTGGGGACAGGGGATGTCCCAGCATTTT. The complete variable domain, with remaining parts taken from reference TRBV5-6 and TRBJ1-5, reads DAGVTQSPTHLIKTRGQQVTLRCSPKSGHDTVSWYQQALGQGPQFIFQYYEEEERQRGNFPDRFSGHQFPNYSSELNVNALLLGDSALYLCASSWGQGMSQHFGDGTRLSIL.

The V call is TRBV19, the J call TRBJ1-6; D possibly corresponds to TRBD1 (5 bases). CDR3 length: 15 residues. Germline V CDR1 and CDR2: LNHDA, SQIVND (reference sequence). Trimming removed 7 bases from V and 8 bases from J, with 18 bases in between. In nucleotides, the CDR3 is TGTGCCAGTACCCCTAACGACAGACCGGATTCACCCCTCCACTTT. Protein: CASTPNDRPDSPLHF.